The T cell receptor (beta chain) described here comes from a study of identical twins. General study findings and limits: Sequences that were out-of-frame, alpha and twin-shared displayed an excess of low generation probability. Recombination models fit unrelated individuals' TCR alpha sharing but underestimated twins'.

This clonotype turned up a few times. The antigen remains unidentified. Trimming pared 6 bases from V and 5 bases from J, leaving 16 bases between. Germline CDR1 is MNHNS and CDR2 is SASEGT. The CDR3 length is 15 residues. One entry per CDR3 protein, called by TCRdb with MiXCR from the 5' RACE reads. The data hold hundreds of thousands of distinct CDR3 sequences, with roughly 10% observed a single time. These data were likewise used in another study, on yellow fever vaccine responses in identical twins.

The chain employs TRBV6-1 and TRBJ2-2, with a weak D call TRBD1 (6 bases). The receptor was isolated from a woman younger than 30 in good health. The sample was CD8+ T cells sorted from blood. The CDR3 reads CASSPRSDRTGELFF. In DNA form, the CDR3 reads TGTGCCAGCAGCCCCAGATCCGACAGGACCGGGGAGCTGTTTTTT.